The present entry profiles one T cell receptor beta chain with its context. The sample belongs to a study of blood T cell repertoires in COVID-19. How the authors handled the data: For nucleated cells, counts were estimated from reference gene primer amplification. The method was immunoSEQ multiplex PCR; TCRdb's version includes in-frame clones alone and lacks a portion of them. The D gene and trimming were derived from the DNA, and the V and J assignments and clone size from that table. The sample has about 130,000 clones; about 89% are singletons. Germline V gene lookup returns CDR1 KGHSH and CDR2 LQKENI. V was pared by 5 bases and J by 0 bases, with 7 bases of the junction left unmatched. The CDR3 sequence is 15 residues long.

Source material: peripheral blood. The rearrangement links TRBV18 to TRBJ2-7, with 7 bases fitting TRBD2. This receptor was taken from a woman in her 70s with COVID-19, enrolled during active disease. The CDR3 sequence: CASSSAGLSSYEQYF. The CDR3 DNA follows: TGTGCCAGCTCATCAGCGGGACTGAGCTCCTACGAGCAGTACTTC.